This entry lists 21 T cell receptor beta chains sequenced from one sample in a study of identical twins. TCRdb re-analysed the 5' RACE reads in MiXCR, keeping a single row per CDR3 protein. This table holds approximately 700,000 distinct CDR3 sequences, 5.5% to 6.5% found once. The source material was naive T cells sorted from blood. Source of these receptors: a man aged 18-30 years in good health.

The chain uses TRBV7-9 and TRBJ2-1; D perhaps matches TRBD2 (6 bases). V gave up 2 bases and J gave up 9 bases, with 14 bases separating them. This CDR3 region has 14 residues. CDR1 is SEHNR, CDR2 FQNEAQ, per germline (reference sequence). CDR3 residues: CASSLPGEGIEQFF. The CDR3 DNA reads TGTGCCAGCAGCTTACCGGGAGAAGGAATTGAGCAGTTCTTC.

This clonotype was counted ten times or more. The V gene is TRBV6-4, the J gene TRBJ2-2, with 7 bases fitting TRBD1. Trimming took 6 bases from V and 6 from J; bases not matched to a gene: 4. Germline V gene lookup returns CDR1 MRHNA and CDR2 SNTAGT. The CDR3 contains 13 residues. The chain's CDR3 is CASSQTGSGELFF. Here the CDR3 DNA reads TGTGCCAGCAGCCAGACAGGGTCCGGGGAGCTGTTTTTT.

This clonotype has at least ten counts. The chain is built from TRBV29-1 and TRBJ1-5; tentative D call: TRBD1 (6 bases). Trimming removed 6 bases at V and 0 bases at J, with 12 bases between. Germline V gene lookup returns CDR1 SQVTM and CDR2 ANQGSEA. This CDR3 region has 14 residues. The CDR3, as DNA: TGCAGCGTGGGAGGGGGGATTAGCAATCAGCCCCAGCATTTT. Amino acid sequence: CSVGGGISNQPQHF.

In this sample, this clonotype turned up many times. The CDR3: CASARGVGTAFEKLFF. In nucleotides, the CDR3 is TGTGCCAGTGCGCGGGGGGTCGGGACAGCATTTGAAAAACTGTTTTTT. The chain joins TRBV12-3 or TRBV12-4 to TRBJ1-4, with TRBD1 matching 7 bases. This CDR3 comprises 16 residues. V lost 9 bases, J lost 7 bases, and 17 bases stayed unmatched.

This clonotype was counted only a few times. This sequence joins TRBV7-8 and TRBJ2-2; TRBD1 matches at 8 bases. J was trimmed by 0 bases and V by 5 bases; bases with no gene match: 11. CDR1 and CDR2 (germline): SGHVS, FQNEAQ. The CDR3 is 18 residues long. The CDR3: CASSPRAQGASNTGELFF. CDR3 nucleotide sequence: TGTGCCAGCAGCCCACGAGCGCAGGGGGCTTCGAACACCGGGGAGCTGTTTTTT.

This chain connects TRBV20-1 to TRBJ2-3; 11 bases agree with TRBD2. The length of the CDR3 is 15 residues. Germline CDR1 and CDR2: DFQATT and SNEGSKA (reference sequence). For the CDR3, the DNA is TGCAGCGCTGATAAGGGACTAGCGGAAACAGATACGCAGTATTTT. As protein: CSADKGLAETDTQYF.

This clonotype was recorded at least ten times. The chain couples TRBV7-2 to TRBJ2-5, with D possibly TRBD1 on 6 matching bases. Germline loops: CDR1 SGHTA, CDR2 FQGNSA. V lost 5 bases to trimming and J lost 5 bases, with 15 bases between them. The CDR3 is made up of 14 amino acids. In DNA, the CDR3 is TGTGCCAGCAGCCGAACGACAGGATGGGAGACCCAGTACTTC. Encoded protein: CASSRTTGWETQYF.

On this clonotype itself: A much larger clonotype is one base distant, so this may be a read error. A read error is likely, as this CDR3 ends without the conserved phenylalanine or tryptophan. The chain links TRBV7-9 to TRBJ2-2, with TRBD2 as a possible D gene (5 bases). Looked up from germline, CDR1 is SEHNR and CDR2 is FQNEAQ (reference sequence). V was pared by 5 bases and J by 5 bases, with 15 bases between. The CDR3 runs 15 residues. The CDR3 DNA reads as TGTGCCAGCAGCATAGGGAGCGCCACTACCGGGGAGCTGTTTATT. The encoded protein is CASSIGSATTGELFI.

The table lists this clonotype with many counts. Written as DNA, the CDR3 is TGTGCCAGCAGTTTATATAAGGCAGGAGGAGAAGAGACCCAGTACTTC. Its protein product is CASSLYKAGGEETQYF. J is TRBJ2-5 and V is TRBV12-3 or TRBV12-4; the D gene is possibly TRBD2 (5 bases). The CDR3 sequence is 16 residues long. Between the trimmed V and J ends, which lost 2 bases and 3 bases, there was a span of 16 bases.

This sequence joins TRBV5-1 and TRBJ2-5; D unresolved. The ends were cut back, 0 bases at V and 0 bases at J, with 9 bases in the middle. The CDR3 covers 15 residues. Germline V gives CDR1 SGHRS, CDR2 YFSETQ. The CDR3: CASSLAGRDQETQYF. The CDR3, as DNA: TGCGCCAGCAGCTTGGCCGGACGGGACCAAGAGACCCAGTACTTC. Together with reference TRBV5-1 and TRBJ2-5, the CDR3 gives the full variable domain: KAGVTQTPRYLIKTRGQQVTLSCSPISGHRSVSWYQQTPGQGLQFLFEYFSETQRNKGNFPGRFSGRQFSNSRSEMNVSTLELGDSALYLCASSLAGRDQETQYFGPGTRLLVL.

The chain recombines TRBV9 with TRBJ2-2, with TRBD2 matching over 7 bases. CDR3 length: 17 amino acids. Germline trimming cut 0 bases from V and 2 bases from J; bases unmatched to any gene: 7. Germline V CDR1 and CDR2: SGDLS, YYNGEE. The CDR3 reads CASSVVGAGYNTGELFF. The DNA of the CDR3 is TGTGCCAGCAGCGTAGTTGGAGCGGGATATAACACCGGGGAGCTGTTTTTT.

This chain uses TRBV11-2 with TRBJ2-1; D is unclear. V lost 5 bases, J lost 8 bases, and 7 bases lay in between. There are 11 residues in the CDR3. The germline V gene has CDR1 SGHAT and CDR2 FQNNGV. The DNA of the CDR3 is TGTGCCAGCAGCCCCATGGATGAGCAGTTCTTC. Its translation: CASSPMDEQFF.

There are many counts of this clonotype. The rearrangement joins TRBV6-2 or TRBV6-3 to TRBJ2-5, with 7 bases aligning to TRBD1. The CDR3 totals 16 residues. The junction had 9 bases not matched to a gene; V was cut back by 4 bases and J by 1 base. From germline, CDR1 is MNHEY and CDR2 SVGEGT. CDR3 DNA sequence: TGTGCCAGCAGTTTCCCGGGGACAGCACGCCAAGAGACCCAGTACTTC. Protein sequence: CASSFPGTARQETQYF.

This clonotype occurred a few times. V is TRBV15 and J is TRBJ2-5, with unresolved D. Trimming removed 5 bases at V and 2 bases at J, with 9 bases between. CDR3 length: 13 residues. CDR1 and CDR2 from the germline V gene are LNHNV and YYDKDF (reference sequence). The DNA of the CDR3 is TGTGCCACCAGCTCCCCCCCACAAGAGACCCAGTACTTC. Translation gives CATSSPPQETQYF.

This clonotype was counted a few times. The chain has TRBV24-1 and TRBJ1-2; 10 nucleotides align to TRBD1. Germline V gene lookup returns CDR1 KGHDR and CDR2 SFDVKD. After removal of 4 bases from V and 8 bases from J, the junction contained 6 bases not matched to a gene. The CDR3 totals 14 residues. In nucleotides, the CDR3 is TGTGCCACCAGTGAGCCCGGACAGGGGGAAGGCTACACCTTC. Its protein is CATSEPGQGEGYTF.

This clonotype was picked up a small number of times. One junction end does not reproduce the germline sequence, and a read error may be involved. The chain recombines TRBV20-1 with TRBJ2-2; 7 nucleotides match TRBD1. Germline lookup yields CDR1 DFQATT and CDR2 SNEGSKA (reference sequence). This CDR3 spans 13 amino acids. The CDR3 spells CSVKTGNPGELFF. Written as DNA, the CDR3 is TGCAGTGTTAAGACAGGGAACCCCGGGGAGCTGTTTTTT.

There are many counts of this clonotype. This chain links TRBV20-1 with TRBJ2-3, with 12 bases identical to TRBD2. From germline, CDR1 is DFQATT and CDR2 SNEGSKA (reference sequence). V trimming: 3 bases; J trimming: 5 bases; junction bases outside the gene matches: 9. The CDR3 sequence is 16 residues long. The CDR3 spells CSASAASGRAQDTQYF. The CDR3, as DNA: TGCAGTGCTAGTGCGGCTAGCGGGAGGGCCCAAGATACGCAGTATTTT.

The chain recombines TRBV9 with TRBJ1-1; maybe TRBD1 (5 bases). Germline loops: CDR1 SGDLS, CDR2 YYNGEE. The length of the CDR3 is 15 residues. Trimming shortened V by 0 bases and J by 5 bases, and 14 bases separated the two germline ends. DNA of the CDR3: TGTGCCAGCAGCGTAGTTGGCAGGGAAGGGACTGAAGCTTTCTTT. Its protein is CASSVVGREGTEAFF.

The table lists this clonotype with many counts. V is TRBV4-2 and J is TRBJ1-4; TRBD1 matches 7 bases. Looked up from germline, CDR1 is LGHNA and CDR2 is YNFKEQ. This CDR3 comprises 16 residues. The V segment lost 3 bases and the J segment 4 bases; nucleotides outside the gene matches: 8. The CDR3 here is CASSQSGGGVNEKLFF. As DNA, the CDR3 is TGTGCCAGCAGCCAGTCAGGAGGGGGCGTTAATGAAAAACTGTTTTTT.

This clonotype was seen more than once but under ten times. The DNA of the CDR3 is TGTGCCAGCAGCGTAGCGAACGGTTACCAAGAGACCCAGTACTTC. Amino acid sequence: CASSVANGYQETQYF. This sequence joins TRBV9 and TRBJ2-5, with D unresolved. CDR3 length equals 15 residues. V gave up 0 bases and J gave up 0 bases, with 9 bases separating them. The germline V gene encodes CDR1 SGDLS and CDR2 YYNGEE.

This clonotype was detected ten times or more. This chain uses TRBV29-1 with TRBJ2-1; D unresolved. Germline V gene lookup returns CDR1 SQVTM and CDR2 ANQGSEA. V was clipped by 2 bases and J by 7 bases, with 3 bases between them. The CDR3 is made up of 10 amino acids. DNA for the CDR3: TGCAGCGTTGAATGGAATGAGCAGTTCTTC. Translation: CSVEWNEQFF.